The 30 T cell receptor beta chains given below trace back to one sample, sequenced in a study of CD8 T cells in ankylosing spondylitis. TCRdb re-called the 5' RACE reads with MiXCR, one entry per CDR3 protein. The table has a few hundred thousand distinct CDR3 sequences, 15% to 20% seen once. Sequenced: blood, either unsorted or a sorted T cell fraction (not recorded which). The receptors originated from a male donor with ankylosing spondylitis or in good health (not recorded which).

This clonotype occurred a few times. This sequence joins TRBV21-1 and TRBJ2-1; TRBD2, the table's D call, lacks a check against the DNA. TRBV21-1 is classified as a pseudogene. The CDR3 is made up of 16 amino acids. The DNA for the CDR3 is TGTGCCAGCAGCAAAAAAGCTAGCGGACCTAACAATGAGCAGTTCTTC. Encoded protein: CASSKKASGPNNEQFF.

This sequence joins TRBV27 and TRBJ2-7; D is possibly TRBD2 (5 bases). Germline CDR1 MNHEY, CDR2 SMNVEV (reference sequence). CDR3 length: 15 amino acids. V was pared by 3 bases and J by 1 base, with 13 bases between. DNA for the CDR3: TGTGCCAGCAGTTTTGCTATCGCGGGTTCCTACGAGCAGTACTTC. It translates to CASSFAIAGSYEQYF.

The V and J genes are TRBV5-6 and TRBJ1-1; maybe TRBD1 (5 bases). With 7 bases removed from V and 3 bases from J, the gap between germline ends came to 16 bases. This CDR3 has 14 amino acids. Germline V gene lookup returns CDR1 SGHDT and CDR2 YYEEEE. In DNA form, the CDR3 reads TGTGCCAGCTTAACGCCGGCGGGGGACACTGAAGCTTTCTTT. It encodes CASLTPAGDTEAFF.

This clonotype was detected a few times. The V and J genes are TRBV6-1 and TRBJ2-1; TRBD2 is a possible D gene (5 bases). Germline V gives CDR1 MNHNS, CDR2 SASEGT. The V gene lost 7 bases and the J gene lost 5 bases, with 15 bases spanning the gap. There are 14 residues in the CDR3. CDR3 sequence reads: CASTLLWGDNEQFF. CDR3 bases: TGTGCCAGCACCCTGCTTTGGGGAGACAATGAGCAGTTCTTC.

A few counts support this clonotype. V and J are TRBV4-2 and TRBJ2-4; 10 bases map to TRBD2. Trimming at V came to 2 bases and at J to 9 bases, leaving 7 bases not matched to a gene. The CDR3 sequence is 15 residues long. In germline, CDR1 is LGHNA, CDR2 YNFKEQ. CDR3 sequence reads: CASSQFLAGDGIQYF. CDR3 nucleotide sequence: TGTGCCAGCAGCCAATTTCTAGCGGGAGATGGCATTCAGTACTTC.

J is TRBJ2-5 and V is TRBV7-9; 12 bases align to TRBD2. V lost 5 bases and J lost 0; bases outside the gene matches: 7. CDR3 length: 17 amino acids. From germline, CDR1 is SEHNR and CDR2 FQNEAQ (reference sequence). The CDR3 nucleotides are TGTGCCAGCAGCCCTCGGACTAGCGGGGCCAACCAAGAGACCCAGTACTTC. Encoded protein: CASSPRTSGANQETQYF.

This clonotype appeared many times. The CDR3: CASSYGVTETQYF. CDR3 coding DNA: TGTGCCAGCAGTTACGGTGTGACAGAGACCCAGTACTTC. The chain carries TRBV6-2 or TRBV6-3 and TRBJ2-5; D not resolved. The ends were cut back, 2 bases at V and 4 bases at J, with 8 bases in the middle. The CDR3 covers 13 residues. Germline V lookup: CDR1 MNHEY, CDR2 SVGEGT.

This clonotype was seen many times. V usage is TRBV5-1 and J usage is TRBJ1-1; D gene ambiguous. The CDR3 is 11 amino acids. Germline assignment: CDR1 SGHRS and CDR2 YFSETQ. With 1 base removed from V and 11 bases from J, the gap between germline ends came to 9 bases. The CDR3, as DNA: TGCGCCAGCAGCTTGACGGGTAAGGCTTTCTTT. Translation: CASSLTGKAFF.

This clonotype was seen more than once but under ten times. The chain links TRBV11-2 to TRBJ2-3; D assignment may be TRBD1 or TRBD2 (5 bases each). V lost 2 bases and J 2 bases, leaving 14 bases between the germline ends. CDR1 is SGHAT and CDR2 is FQNNGV in the germline V gene. This CDR3 is 16 amino acids long. Here the CDR3 reads CASSLKPRDLTDTQYF. DNA of the CDR3: TGTGCCAGCAGCTTAAAACCCCGGGACCTCACAGATACGCAGTATTTT. The full variable domain, completed using reference TRBV11-2 and TRBJ2-3, is EAGVAQSPRYKIIEKRQSVAFWCNPISGHATLYWYQQILGQGPKLLIQFQNNGVVDDSQLPKDRFSAERLKGVDSTLKIQPAKLEDSAVYLCASSLKPRDLTDTQYFGPGTRLTVL.

This clonotype turned up a few times. The V gene is TRBV29-1, the J gene TRBJ2-5; 9 nucleotides match TRBD1. Germline assignment: CDR1 SQVTM and CDR2 ANQGSEA. Unmatched junction bases numbered 5, after V lost 3 bases and J lost 6 bases. CDR3 length: 13 residues. CDR3 amino acids: CSVDTDRGQTQYF. The CDR3 DNA follows: TGCAGCGTTGACACGGACAGGGGACAGACCCAGTACTTC.

The rearrangement joins TRBV5-5 to TRBJ2-5; tentative D call: TRBD1 (7 bases). Per germline, CDR1 SGHKS and CDR2 YYEKEE (reference sequence). CDR3 length: 14 amino acids. The V end lost 4 bases, the J end lost 1 base, and 11 bases lay between the germline ends. The CDR3 sequence: CASSGRDSQETQYF. CDR3 sequence (DNA): TGTGCCAGCAGCGGGCGGGACAGCCAAGAGACCCAGTACTTC.

The sample holds many counts of this clonotype. CDR3 region: CATSEPGQYPYEQYF. CDR3 nucleotide sequence: TGTGCCACCAGCGAACCGGGACAGTACCCCTACGAGCAGTACTTC. The chain joins TRBV15 to TRBJ2-7; 7 nucleotides agree with TRBD1. The germline V gene encodes CDR1 LNHNV and CDR2 YYDKDF (reference sequence). The CDR3 consists of 15 residues. J gave up 2 bases and V 5 bases, and 9 bases lay outside the gene matches.

In DNA form, the CDR3 reads TGCAGCGTTGCGGGACCGACGAACACCGGGGAGCTGTTTTTT. Its protein is CSVAGPTNTGELFF. The chain is built from TRBV29-1 and TRBJ2-2, with D perhaps given as TRBD1 or TRBD2 (5 bases each). The CDR3 is 14 residues long. V was cut by 4 bases and J by 0 bases, with 9 bases left in between. Germline V gene sequence: CDR1 SQVTM, CDR2 ANQGSEA.

V is TRBV6-5 and J is TRBJ2-1; D unclear. Germline values: CDR1 MNHEY, CDR2 SVGAGI. CDR3 size: 18 residues. The ends were cut back, 0 bases at V and 0 bases at J, with 15 bases in the middle. The CDR3 loop is CASSYSGPLGASYNEQFF. CDR3 in DNA: TGTGCCAGCAGTTACTCGGGCCCTTTGGGCGCCTCCTACAATGAGCAGTTCTTC.

This clonotype appeared a few times. The chain is built from TRBV5-1 and TRBJ1-1; TRBD1 agrees at 9 bases. Germline assignment: CDR1 SGHRS and CDR2 YFSETQ. After removal of 4 bases from V and 0 bases from J, the junction contained 7 bases not matched to a gene. This CDR3 comprises 16 residues. CDR3 sequence: CASSRLTGGVNTEAFF. In DNA, the CDR3 is TGCGCCAGCAGCCGCCTGACAGGGGGGGTGAACACTGAAGCTTTCTTT.

The chain is built from TRBV7-8 and TRBJ2-5, with 7 nucleotides matching TRBD2. The trim removed 5 bases at V and 5 bases at J, leaving 8 bases unmatched. The CDR3 has 14 residues. Germline CDR1 reads SGHVS; CDR2 reads FQNEAQ. The CDR3 loop is CASSQGLSRETQYF. The CDR3 DNA sequence: TGTGCCAGCAGCCAGGGACTATCTCGGGAGACCCAGTACTTC.

This clonotype has only a few counts. The rearrangement uses TRBV7-6 and TRBJ2-1, with D possibly being TRBD2 (6 bases). V was pared by 1 base and J by 2 bases, with 21 bases between. Germline loops: CDR1 SGHVS, CDR2 FNYEAQ. This CDR3 is built from 19 residues. The CDR3 DNA follows: TGTGCCAGCAGCTTAGGCCTTACTGGCGGGGCCCTCCCCTACAATGAGCAGTTCTTC. Its translation is CASSLGLTGGALPYNEQFF. The complete variable domain, with remaining parts taken from reference TRBV7-6 and TRBJ2-1, reads GAGVSQSPRYKVTKRGQDVALRCDPISGHVSLYWYRQALGQGPEFLTYFNYEAQQDKSGLPNDRFSAERPEGSISTLTIQRTEQRDSAMYRCASSLGLTGGALPYNEQFFGPGTRLTVL.

V is TRBV4-1 and J is TRBJ2-1; TRBD1 matches at 8 bases. The germline gives CDR1 MGHRA, CDR2 YSYEKL. The CDR3 is 13 residues long. The ends lost 5 bases at V and 11 bases at J; junction bases unmatched: 8. The CDR3 sequence: CASSETGAQQQFF. The CDR3 DNA reads TGCGCCAGCAGCGAGACAGGGGCCCAGCAGCAGTTCTTC.

V and J are TRBV27 and TRBJ2-7, with D unclear. This CDR3 spans 11 amino acids. V was trimmed by 6 bases and J by 3 bases, leaving 6 bases between them. Germline lookup yields CDR1 MNHEY and CDR2 SMNVEV (reference sequence). The CDR3 bases are TGTGCCAGCAGCACCAACTACGAGCAGTACTTC. Protein sequence: CASSTNYEQYF.

This clonotype was counted many times. The gene calls are TRBV12-3 or TRBV12-4 and TRBJ2-5; perhaps TRBD2 as D (5 bases). This CDR3 contains 14 residues. V gave up 3 bases and J gave up 5 bases, with 13 bases separating them. This CDR3 reads CASSFRGIQETQYF. The CDR3 nucleotides are TGTGCCAGCAGTTTCCGGGGTATCCAGGAGACCCAGTACTTC.

This clonotype has just one count. V usage is TRBV11-1 and J usage is TRBJ2-1; D gene uncertain. The V end lost 1 base, the J end lost 7 bases, and 23 bases lay between the germline ends. This CDR3 has 18 amino acids. Per the germline V gene, CDR1 is SGHAT and CDR2 is FQDESV (reference sequence). This CDR3 reads CASSLVGPGGVRTNEQFF. DNA for the CDR3: TGTGCCAGCAGCTTAGTGGGCCCGGGCGGAGTAAGAACTAATGAGCAGTTCTTC.

Concerning this clonotype: The DNA is left out, because the CDR3 cannot be placed on it with certainty; the CDR3 is given as TCRdb lists it. CDR3 residues: CPPPVGAPGSCFF. This chain connects TRBV27 to TRBJ2-2; the listed D gene, TRBD1, was not tested against the DNA. Germline CDR1 MNHEY, CDR2 SMNVEV (reference sequence). The CDR3 adds up to 13 amino acids, both ends counted.

This clonotype showed up just a few times. The V gene is TRBV9, the J gene TRBJ2-1; D remains ambiguous. CDR3 size: 16 residues. The germline V and J ends were trimmed by 0 bases and 3 bases, with 13 bases remaining between them. Germline V gene data show CDR1 as SGDLS and CDR2 as YYNGEE. DNA for the CDR3: TGTGCCAGCAGCGTAGCCCGTGGACCGCTCTACAATGAGCAGTTCTTC. Its protein is CASSVARGPLYNEQFF.

Only a few counts were recorded for this clonotype. The gene calls are TRBV7-2 and TRBJ2-1, with TRBD2 matching 9 bases. Unmatched junction bases numbered 6, after V lost 5 bases and J lost 7 bases. The CDR3 covers 14 residues. Germline CDR1 SGHTA, CDR2 FQGNSA. CDR3 in amino acids: CASSPGLARNEQFF. Written as DNA, the CDR3 is TGTGCCAGCAGCCCGGGACTAGCAAGGAATGAGCAGTTCTTC.

This clonotype was detected only a few times. The chain combines TRBV29-1 with TRBJ2-7; the match to TRBD2 covers 12 bases. The junction had 3 bases not matched to a gene; V was cut back by 7 bases and J by 2 bases. The CDR3 loop spans 13 amino acids. Germline CDR1 and CDR2: SQVTM and ANQGSEA. For the CDR3, the DNA is TGCAGCGGAACTAGCGGGAGGACCTACGAGCAGTACTTC. It codes for CSGTSGRTYEQYF.

The chain has TRBV3-1 and TRBJ2-5, with 7 bases identical to TRBD1. The ends lost 5 bases at V and 3 bases at J; junction bases unmatched: 0. The CDR3 extends over 12 amino acids. Germline CDR1 LGHDT, CDR2 YNNKEL (reference sequence). The CDR3 loop is CASSGQEETQYF. CDR3 DNA sequence: TGTGCCAGCAGCGGACAGGAAGAGACCCAGTACTTC.

This clonotype was found a few times. The J gene is TRBJ1-1, the V gene TRBV5-1; D possibly corresponds to TRBD1 (5 bases). The CDR3 runs 14 residues. Germline CDR1 SGHRS, CDR2 YFSETQ. V dropped 1 base and J dropped 4 bases, with 11 bases sitting between them. The CDR3 sequence: CASSLNWGFTEAFF. The CDR3 DNA follows: TGCGCCAGCAGCTTGAACTGGGGGTTCACTGAAGCTTTCTTT. Variable domain in full (rest from reference TRBV5-1 and TRBJ1-1): KAGVTQTPRYLIKTRGQQVTLSCSPISGHRSVSWYQQTPGQGLQFLFEYFSETQRNKGNFPGRFSGRQFSNSRSEMNVSTLELGDSALYLCASSLNWGFTEAFFGQGTRLTVV.

A few counts support this clonotype. The CDR3 sequence is CASSRPVDRWNTGELFF. The CDR3, as DNA: TGTGCCAGCAGCCGACCCGTCGACAGGTGGAATACCGGGGAGCTGTTTTTT. The rearrangement joins TRBV28 to TRBJ2-2; D may be TRBD1 (6 bases). The CDR3 spans 17 residues. CDR1 and CDR2 from the germline V gene are MDHEN and SYDVKM. Trimming removed 6 bases at V and 5 bases at J, with 22 bases between.

The J gene is TRBJ2-1, the V gene TRBV6-2 or TRBV6-3, with TRBD2 matching over 7 bases. V lost 7 bases, J lost 8 bases, and 14 bases stayed unmatched. This CDR3 contains 15 residues. Germline CDR1 reads MNHEY; CDR2 reads SVGEGT. In nucleotides, the CDR3 is TGTGCCAGCACTCCCTTGCCGGGGGGTCGGGATGAGCAGTTCTTC. Translation: CASTPLPGGRDEQFF.

The sample holds a few counts of this clonotype. The chain couples TRBV9 to TRBJ2-1; D may be TRBD2 (6 bases). V dropped 0 bases and J dropped 2 bases, with 9 bases sitting between them. CDR1 and CDR2 from the germline V gene are SGDLS and YYNGEE. The CDR3 is 15 residues long. CDR3 sequence: CASSVAGEAYNEQFF. The CDR3 DNA reads TGTGCCAGCAGCGTAGCGGGAGAAGCCTACAATGAGCAGTTCTTC.